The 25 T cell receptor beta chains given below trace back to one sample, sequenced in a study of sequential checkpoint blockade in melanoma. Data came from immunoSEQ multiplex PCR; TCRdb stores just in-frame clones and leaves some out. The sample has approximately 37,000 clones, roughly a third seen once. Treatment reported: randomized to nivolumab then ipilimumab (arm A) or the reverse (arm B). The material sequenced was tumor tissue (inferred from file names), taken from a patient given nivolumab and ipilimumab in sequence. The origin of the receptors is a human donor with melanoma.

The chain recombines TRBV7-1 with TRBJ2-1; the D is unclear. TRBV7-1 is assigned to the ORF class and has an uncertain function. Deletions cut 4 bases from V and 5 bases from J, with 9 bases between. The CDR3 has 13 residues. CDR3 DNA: TGTGCCAGCAGCTTAACAGCAAACAATGAGCAGTTCTTC. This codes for CASSLTANNEQFF.

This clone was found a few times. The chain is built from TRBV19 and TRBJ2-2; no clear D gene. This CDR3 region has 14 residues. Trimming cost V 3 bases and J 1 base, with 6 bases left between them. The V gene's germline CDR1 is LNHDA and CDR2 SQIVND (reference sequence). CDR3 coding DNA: TGTGCCAGTAGTATGTGGGAGAACACCGGGGAGCTGTTTTTT. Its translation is CASSMWENTGELFF.

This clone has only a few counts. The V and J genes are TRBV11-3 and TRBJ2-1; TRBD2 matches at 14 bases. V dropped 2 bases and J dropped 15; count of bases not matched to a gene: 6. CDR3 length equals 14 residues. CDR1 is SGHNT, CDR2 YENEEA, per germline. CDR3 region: CASSLTGTSGSTFF. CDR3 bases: TGTGCCAGCAGCTTAACCGGGACTAGCGGGAGTACGTTCTTC.

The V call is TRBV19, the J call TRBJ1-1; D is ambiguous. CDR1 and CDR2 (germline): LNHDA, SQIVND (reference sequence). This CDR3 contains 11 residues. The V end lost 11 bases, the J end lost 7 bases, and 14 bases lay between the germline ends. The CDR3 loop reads CAAVSGREAFF. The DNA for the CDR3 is TGTGCCGCGGTCTCTGGGCGTGAAGCTTTCTTT.

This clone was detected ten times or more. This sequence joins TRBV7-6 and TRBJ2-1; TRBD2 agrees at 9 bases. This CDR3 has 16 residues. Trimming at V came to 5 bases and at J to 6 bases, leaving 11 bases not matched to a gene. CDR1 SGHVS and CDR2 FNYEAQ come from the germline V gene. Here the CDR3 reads CASSAPPGLASNEQFF. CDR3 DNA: TGTGCCAGCAGCGCCCCTCCGGGACTAGCCTCCAATGAGCAGTTCTTC.

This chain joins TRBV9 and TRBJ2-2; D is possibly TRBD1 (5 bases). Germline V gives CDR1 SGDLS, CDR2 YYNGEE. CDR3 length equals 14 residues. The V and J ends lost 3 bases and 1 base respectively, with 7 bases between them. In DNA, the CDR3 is TGTGCCAGCAGCGCTACAGGGAACACCGGGGAGCTGTTTTTT. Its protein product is CASSATGNTGELFF.

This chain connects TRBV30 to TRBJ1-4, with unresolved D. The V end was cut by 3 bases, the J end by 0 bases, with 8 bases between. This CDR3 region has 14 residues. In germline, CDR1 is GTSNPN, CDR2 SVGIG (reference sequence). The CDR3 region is CAWSLGTTNEKLFF. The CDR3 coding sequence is TGTGCCTGGAGCCTGGGAACAACTAATGAAAAACTGTTTTTT.

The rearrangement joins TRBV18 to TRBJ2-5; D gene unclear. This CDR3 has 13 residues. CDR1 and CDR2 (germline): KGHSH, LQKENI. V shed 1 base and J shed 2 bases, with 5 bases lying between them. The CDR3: CASSPRQQETQYF. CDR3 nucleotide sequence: TGTGCCAGCTCACCACGGCAACAAGAGACCCAGTACTTC.

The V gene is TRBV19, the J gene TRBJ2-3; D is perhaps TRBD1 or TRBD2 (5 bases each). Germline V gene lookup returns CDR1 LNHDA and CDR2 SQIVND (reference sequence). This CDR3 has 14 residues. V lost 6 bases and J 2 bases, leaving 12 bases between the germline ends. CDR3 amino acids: CASREGRVTDTQYF. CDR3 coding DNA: TGTGCCAGTAGAGAGGGGAGAGTCACAGATACGCAGTATTTT.

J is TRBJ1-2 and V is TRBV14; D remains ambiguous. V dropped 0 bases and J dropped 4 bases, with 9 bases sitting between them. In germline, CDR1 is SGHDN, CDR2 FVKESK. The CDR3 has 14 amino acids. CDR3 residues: CASSQDSGPYGYTF. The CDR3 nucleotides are TGTGCCAGCAGCCAAGATTCAGGACCCTATGGCTACACCTTC.

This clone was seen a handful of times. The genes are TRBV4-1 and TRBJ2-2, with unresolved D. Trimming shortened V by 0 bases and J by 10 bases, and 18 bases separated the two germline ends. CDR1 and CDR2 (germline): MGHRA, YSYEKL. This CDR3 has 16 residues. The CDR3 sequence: CASSQEVYPGASELFF. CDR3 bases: TGCGCCAGCAGCCAAGAAGTTTATCCCGGAGCGTCGGAGCTGTTTTTT.

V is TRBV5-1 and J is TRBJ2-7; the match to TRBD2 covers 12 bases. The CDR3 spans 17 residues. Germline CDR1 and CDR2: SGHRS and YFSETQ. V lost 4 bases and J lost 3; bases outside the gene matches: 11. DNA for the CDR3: TGCGCCAGCAGCATAGGGGTACTAGCGGGAGGCAGCTACGAGCAGTACTTC. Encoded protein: CASSIGVLAGGSYEQYF.

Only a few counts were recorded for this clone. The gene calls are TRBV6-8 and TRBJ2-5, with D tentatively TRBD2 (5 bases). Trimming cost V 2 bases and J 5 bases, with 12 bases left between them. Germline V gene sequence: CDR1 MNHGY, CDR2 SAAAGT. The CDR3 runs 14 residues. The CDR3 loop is CASSYLEGRETQYF. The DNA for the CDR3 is TGTGCCAGCAGTTACCTTGAGGGTAGGGAGACCCAGTACTTC.

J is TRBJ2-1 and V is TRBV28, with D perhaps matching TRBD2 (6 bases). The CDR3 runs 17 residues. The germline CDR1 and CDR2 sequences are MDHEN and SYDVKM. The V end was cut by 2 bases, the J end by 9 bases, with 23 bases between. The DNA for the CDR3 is TGTGCCAGCAGTTTAGGGGGAGTAGGGACTTGGGTGCGTGAGCAGTTCTTC. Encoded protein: CASSLGGVGTWVREQFF.

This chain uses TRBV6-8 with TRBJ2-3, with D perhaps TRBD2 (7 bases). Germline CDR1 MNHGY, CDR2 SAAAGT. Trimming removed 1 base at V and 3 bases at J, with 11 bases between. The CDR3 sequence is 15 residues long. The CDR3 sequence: CASSYWGGRTDTQYF. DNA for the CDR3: TGTGCCAGCAGTTACTGGGGGGGCCGAACAGATACGCAGTATTTT.

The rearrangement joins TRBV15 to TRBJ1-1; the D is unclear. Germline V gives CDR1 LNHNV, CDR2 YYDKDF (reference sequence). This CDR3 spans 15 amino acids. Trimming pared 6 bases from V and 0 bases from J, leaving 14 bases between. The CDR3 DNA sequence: TGTGCCACCAGGAGCGGCACCACCCTGAACACTGAAGCTTTCTTT. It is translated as CATRSGTTLNTEAFF.

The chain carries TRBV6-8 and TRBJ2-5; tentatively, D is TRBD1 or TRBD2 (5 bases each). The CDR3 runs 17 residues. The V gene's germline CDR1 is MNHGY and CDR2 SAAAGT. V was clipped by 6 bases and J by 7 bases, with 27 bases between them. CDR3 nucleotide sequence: TGTGCCAGCAGCTTACTAGTCCGGGACGACCCGTCGGGGACCCAGTACTTC. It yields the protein CASSLLVRDDPSGTQYF.

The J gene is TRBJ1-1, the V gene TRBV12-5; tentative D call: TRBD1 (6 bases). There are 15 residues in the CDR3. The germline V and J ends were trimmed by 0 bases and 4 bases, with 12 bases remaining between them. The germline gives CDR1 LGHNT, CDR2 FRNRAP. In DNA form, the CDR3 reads TGTGCTAGTGGTTTGGTTGGGGGGCCGGGCACTGAAGCTTTCTTT. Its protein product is CASGLVGGPGTEAFF.

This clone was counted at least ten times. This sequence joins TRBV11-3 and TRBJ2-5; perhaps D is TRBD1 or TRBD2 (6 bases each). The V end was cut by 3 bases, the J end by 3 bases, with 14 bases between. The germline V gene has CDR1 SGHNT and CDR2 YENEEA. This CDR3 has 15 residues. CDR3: CASSFLGGREETQYF. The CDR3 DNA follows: TGTGCCAGCAGCTTCTTAGGGGGGCGAGAAGAGACCCAGTACTTC.

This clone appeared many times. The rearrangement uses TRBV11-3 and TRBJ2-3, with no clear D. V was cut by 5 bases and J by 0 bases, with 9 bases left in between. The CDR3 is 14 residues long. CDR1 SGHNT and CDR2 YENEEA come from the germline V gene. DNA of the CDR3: TGTGCCAGCAGCACCAAGAAGAGCACAGATACGCAGTATTTT. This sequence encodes CASSTKKSTDTQYF.

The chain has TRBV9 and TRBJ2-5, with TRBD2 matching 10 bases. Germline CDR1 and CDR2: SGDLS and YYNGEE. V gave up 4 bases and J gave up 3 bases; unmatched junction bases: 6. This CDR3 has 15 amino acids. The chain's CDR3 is CASSSSGLAEETQYF. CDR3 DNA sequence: TGTGCCAGCAGCTCCTCCGGACTAGCGGAAGAGACCCAGTACTTC.

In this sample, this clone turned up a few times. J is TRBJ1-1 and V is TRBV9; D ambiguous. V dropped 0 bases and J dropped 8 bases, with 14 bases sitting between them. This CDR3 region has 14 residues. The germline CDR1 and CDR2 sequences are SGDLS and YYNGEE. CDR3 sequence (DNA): TGTGCCAGCAGCGTAGGAGGACGGGTGCAAGAAGCTTTCTTT. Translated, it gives CASSVGGRVQEAFF.

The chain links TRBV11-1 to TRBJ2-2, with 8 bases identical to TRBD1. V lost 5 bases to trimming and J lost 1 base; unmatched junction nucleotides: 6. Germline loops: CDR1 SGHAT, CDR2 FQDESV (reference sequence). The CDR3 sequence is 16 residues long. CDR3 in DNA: TGTGCCAGCAGCACTTGGGACAGGCAGAACACCGGGGAGCTGTTTTTT. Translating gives CASSTWDRQNTGELFF.

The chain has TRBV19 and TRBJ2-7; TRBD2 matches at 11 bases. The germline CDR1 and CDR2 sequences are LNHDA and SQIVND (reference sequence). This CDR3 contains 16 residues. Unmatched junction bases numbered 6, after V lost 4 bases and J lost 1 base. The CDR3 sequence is CASSTGLAGLSYEQYF. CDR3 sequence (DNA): TGTGCCAGTAGTACCGGACTAGCGGGCTTATCCTACGAGCAGTACTTC.

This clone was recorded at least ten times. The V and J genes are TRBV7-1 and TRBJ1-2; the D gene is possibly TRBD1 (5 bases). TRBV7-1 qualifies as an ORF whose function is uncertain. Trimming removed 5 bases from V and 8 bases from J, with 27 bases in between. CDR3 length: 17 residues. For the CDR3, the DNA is TGTGCCAGCAGCCCAAAAGGGGACCCCCAGGACGTCGTGGGCTACACCTTC. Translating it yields CASSPKGDPQDVVGYTF.